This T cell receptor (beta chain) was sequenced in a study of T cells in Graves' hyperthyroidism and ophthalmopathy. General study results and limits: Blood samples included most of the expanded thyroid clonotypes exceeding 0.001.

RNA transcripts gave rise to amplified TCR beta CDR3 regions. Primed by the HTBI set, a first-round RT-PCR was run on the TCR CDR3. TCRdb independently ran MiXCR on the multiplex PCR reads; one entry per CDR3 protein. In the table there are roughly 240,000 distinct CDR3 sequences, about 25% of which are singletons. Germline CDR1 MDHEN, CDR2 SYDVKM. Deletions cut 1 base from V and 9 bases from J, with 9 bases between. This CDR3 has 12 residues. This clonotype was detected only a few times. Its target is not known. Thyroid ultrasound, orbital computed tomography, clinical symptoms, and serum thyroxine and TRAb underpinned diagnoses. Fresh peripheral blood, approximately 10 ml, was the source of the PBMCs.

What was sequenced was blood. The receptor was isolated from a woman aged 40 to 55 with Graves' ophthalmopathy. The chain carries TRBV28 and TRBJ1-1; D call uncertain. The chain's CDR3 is CASSLSSRKAFF. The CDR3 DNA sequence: TGTGCCAGCAGTTTATCCAGCCGAAAAGCTTTCTTT.